Listed here are 4 T cell receptor beta chains from one sample, sequenced in a study of regulatory T cells in long-lasting Graves disease. Noted time point: newly diagnosed GD, antithyroid drugs for less than 3 months. The TCR library was made from RNA that had been extracted from PBMCs in TRIzol. Combining iRepertoire HTBI primers with Arm-PCR of CDR3 regions, the authors built TCR beta libraries. TCRdb redid the calling of the multiplex PCR reads with MiXCR, one entry per CDR3 protein. This table holds about 220,000 distinct CDR3 sequences, around 20% found once. This same sample was also part of a study on T cells in Graves' hyperthyroidism and ophthalmopathy.

The source material was peripheral blood mononuclear cells (PBMCs), sampled at new diagnosis, from a patient treated with antithyroid drugs. All receptors derive from a woman in her twenties or thirties with Graves disease.

To note about this clonotype: Since a far larger clone is one base different, this is likely a read error. The CDR3: CASSPSEAEKLFF. DNA for the CDR3: TGTGCCAGCAGCCCATCCGAGGCTGAAAAACTGTTTTTT. This chain uses TRBV7-8 with TRBJ1-4, with D hard to call. Germline V CDR1 and CDR2: SGHVS, FQNEAQ. Deletions cut 5 bases from V and 7 bases from J, with 11 bases between. The CDR3 contains 13 residues.

This clonotype has only a few counts. J is TRBJ1-1 and V is TRBV28; 7 nucleotides line up with TRBD1. This CDR3 comprises 14 residues. Germline V gene sequence: CDR1 MDHEN, CDR2 SYDVKM. J was trimmed by 4 bases and V by 5 bases; bases with no gene match: 7. The CDR3 spells CASSPGGESTEAFF. CDR3 bases: TGTGCCAGCAGTCCAGGGGGAGAGAGCACTGAAGCTTTCTTT.

The table lists this clonotype with many counts. The genes are TRBV10-3 and TRBJ2-1, with TRBD2 identical over 8 bases. J gave up 7 bases and V 5 bases, and 7 bases lay outside the gene matches. In germline, CDR1 is ENHRY, CDR2 SYGVKD. CDR3 length: 14 residues. CDR3 sequence (DNA): TGTGCCATCAGTTATGACCTAGCGGGTAATGAGCAGTTCTTC. It codes for CAISYDLAGNEQFF.

In its sample, this clonotype was seen many times. The CDR3 nucleotides are TGTGCCAGCAGAGGCTCGACGGTCGGGTCTGGCTACACCTTC. Translated: CASRGSTVGSGYTF. V and J are TRBV9 and TRBJ1-2; no clear D. CDR3 length: 14 amino acids. The germline V gene has CDR1 SGDLS and CDR2 YYNGEE. Trimming cost V 5 bases and J 7 bases, with 18 bases left between them.